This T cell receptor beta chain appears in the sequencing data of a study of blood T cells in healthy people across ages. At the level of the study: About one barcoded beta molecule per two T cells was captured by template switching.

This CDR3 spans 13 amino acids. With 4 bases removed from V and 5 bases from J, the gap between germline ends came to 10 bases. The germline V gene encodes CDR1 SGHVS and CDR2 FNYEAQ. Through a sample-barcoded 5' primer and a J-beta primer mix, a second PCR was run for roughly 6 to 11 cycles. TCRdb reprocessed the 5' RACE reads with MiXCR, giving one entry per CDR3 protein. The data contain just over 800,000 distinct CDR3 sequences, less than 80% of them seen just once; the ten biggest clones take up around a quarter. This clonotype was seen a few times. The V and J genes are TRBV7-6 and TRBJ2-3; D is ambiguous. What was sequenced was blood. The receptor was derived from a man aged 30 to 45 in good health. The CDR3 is CASSSPTGDTQYF. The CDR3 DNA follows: TGTGCCAGCAGCTCCCCCACCGGAGATACGCAGTATTTT.